The clone carrying this TCR beta chain was recorded many times. Its antigen is still unknown. The authors enrolled newly diagnosed hyperthyroidism patients aged 18 to 65 with under 2 months' duration. This record comes from a study of Graves' ophthalmopathy and Graves' hyperthyroidism. Study results and limitations: Detection in blood was also observed for most expanded thyroid clonotypes above 0.001 frequency. Between ophthalmopathy and stable hyperthyroidism, a 13-signature model drew a separation with around 90% sensitivity and around 80% specificity. Ophthalmopathy progression was predicted by the model at 70.59% sensitivity and about 74% specificity.

From RNA, the CDR3 regions of TCR beta chains were amplified and sequenced. An opening RT-PCR round employed HTBI primers and preceded a second-round multiplex PCR. TCRdb recomputed calls from the multiplex PCR reads with MiXCR, one row per CDR3 protein. The sample yields about 500,000 distinct CDR3 sequences, approximately 37% seen once. Germline CDR1 and CDR2: ENHRY and SYGVKD. The CDR3 contains 16 residues. Unmatched junction bases numbered 10, after V lost 6 bases and J lost 7 bases. The source of this sequence is an adult man with Graves' hyperthyroidism. The V call is TRBV10-3, the J call TRBJ2-2, with 11 bases that match TRBD1. The material sequenced was peripheral blood or thyroid tissue (not recorded which). CDR3 DNA sequence: TGTGCCATCAGCGGCCGGACAGGGGGCTTGGACGGGGAGCTGTTTTTT. Protein: CAISGRTGGLDGELFF.